Presented here are 6 T cell receptor beta chains from one specimen sequenced in a study of cytomegalovirus exposure and HLA in healthy donors. PCR amplification relied on 60 Vbeta primers (plus 13 Jbeta primers). Sequencing was performed with immunoSEQ multiplex PCR; in TCRdb, only in-frame clones are kept and a portion is missing. Its table lists 50,000 or so clones. Sequenced sample: PBMCs. The receptors here all came from a woman aged 55-75 years in good health and CMV-seropositive.

The chain joins TRBV6-5 to TRBJ2-1; D unclear. The germline CDR1 and CDR2 sequences are MNHEY and SVGAGI. The CDR3 covers 14 residues. V lost 7 bases and J lost 3, with 13 bases in between. The CDR3 nucleotides read TGTGCCAGCACCACTTTGGGCAGCTACAATGAGCAGTTCTTC. Translated, it gives CASTTLGSYNEQFF.

This chain uses TRBV6-1 with TRBJ2-7, with 9 bases aligning to TRBD1. V was clipped by 8 bases and J by 1 base; unmatched bases: 9. CDR1 is MNHNS and CDR2 is SASEGT in the germline V gene. CDR3 size: 15 residues. CDR3 residues: CASVRTGDWSYEQYF. CDR3 DNA: TGTGCCAGCGTAAGGACAGGGGATTGGTCCTACGAGCAGTACTTC.

This chain links TRBV9 with TRBJ1-6, with 7 bases fitting TRBD1. Germline V gene data show CDR1 as SGDLS and CDR2 as YYNGEE. J lost 7 bases, V lost 4 bases, and 5 bases had no gene match. This CDR3 has 14 amino acids. The CDR3 region is CASSSRQGNSPLHF. Here the CDR3 DNA reads TGTGCCAGCAGCTCCCGACAGGGAAATTCACCCCTCCACTTT.

The chain employs TRBV10-1 and TRBJ2-7; no reliable D call. Per germline, CDR1 WNHNN and CDR2 SYGVQD (reference sequence). Deletions cut 3 bases from V and 2 bases from J, with 5 bases between. This CDR3 contains 12 residues. This chain's CDR3 is CASSDGPYEQYF. CDR3 DNA: TGCGCCAGCAGTGATGGCCCCTACGAGCAGTACTTC.

J is TRBJ1-4 and V is TRBV29-1; a possible D gene is TRBD1 (6 bases). Germline V gene sequence: CDR1 SQVTM, CDR2 ANQGSEA. There are 11 residues in the CDR3. With 4 bases removed from V and 14 bases from J, the gap between germline ends came to 14 bases. The CDR3 loop reads CSVGDPRGLFF. CDR3 coding DNA: TGCAGCGTTGGGGACCCTAGGGGGCTGTTTTTT.

V is TRBV28 and J is TRBJ1-2, with 9 bases fitting TRBD1. The CDR3 is 15 amino acids. V lost 2 bases, J lost 4 bases, and 5 bases stayed unmatched. Per germline, CDR1 MDHEN and CDR2 SYDVKM. The CDR3 DNA reads TGTGCCAGCAGTTTAGGGACACAGGGGGCCTATGGCTACACCTTC. It yields the protein CASSLGTQGAYGYTF.